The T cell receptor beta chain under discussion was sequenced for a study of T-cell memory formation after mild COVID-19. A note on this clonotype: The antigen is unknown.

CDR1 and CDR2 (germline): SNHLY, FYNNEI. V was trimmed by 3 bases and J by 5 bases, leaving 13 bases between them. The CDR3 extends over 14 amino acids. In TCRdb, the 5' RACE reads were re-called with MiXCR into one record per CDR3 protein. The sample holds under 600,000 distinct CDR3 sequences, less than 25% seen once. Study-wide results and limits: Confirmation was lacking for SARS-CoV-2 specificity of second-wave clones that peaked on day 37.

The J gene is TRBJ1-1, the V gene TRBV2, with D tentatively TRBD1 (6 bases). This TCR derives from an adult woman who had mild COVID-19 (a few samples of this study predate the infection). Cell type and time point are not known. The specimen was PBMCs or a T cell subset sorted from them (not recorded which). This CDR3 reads CASSEDTGRTEAFF. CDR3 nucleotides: TGTGCCAGCAGTGAGGACACAGGGAGGACTGAAGCTTTCTTT.